The present T cell receptor beta chain was sequenced within a study of early T cells in non-severe SARS-CoV-2 infection. TCRdb reprocessed the 5' RACE reads with MiXCR, giving one entry per CDR3 protein. This sample yields more than 55,000 distinct CDR3 sequences, of which roughly 4.8% are seen a single time; approximately 3.6% belongs to the top ten. This clonotype was detected a few times. Trimming cost V 0 bases and J 1 base, with 5 bases left between them. The CDR3 length is 14 residues. Looked up from germline, CDR1 is MGHRA and CDR2 is YSYEKL. The origin of this receptor is an adult who was a healthcare worker with PCR-confirmed SARS-CoV-2 infection or an uninfected control (not recorded which). The donor label of this sample is uncertain. Sequenced here: whole blood, sampled at baseline. The V call is TRBV4-1, the J call TRBJ2-3, with D hard to call. CDR3 amino acids: CASSQETGTDTQYF. CDR3 DNA: TGCGCCAGCAGCCAAGAGACCGGCACAGATACGCAGTATTTT.